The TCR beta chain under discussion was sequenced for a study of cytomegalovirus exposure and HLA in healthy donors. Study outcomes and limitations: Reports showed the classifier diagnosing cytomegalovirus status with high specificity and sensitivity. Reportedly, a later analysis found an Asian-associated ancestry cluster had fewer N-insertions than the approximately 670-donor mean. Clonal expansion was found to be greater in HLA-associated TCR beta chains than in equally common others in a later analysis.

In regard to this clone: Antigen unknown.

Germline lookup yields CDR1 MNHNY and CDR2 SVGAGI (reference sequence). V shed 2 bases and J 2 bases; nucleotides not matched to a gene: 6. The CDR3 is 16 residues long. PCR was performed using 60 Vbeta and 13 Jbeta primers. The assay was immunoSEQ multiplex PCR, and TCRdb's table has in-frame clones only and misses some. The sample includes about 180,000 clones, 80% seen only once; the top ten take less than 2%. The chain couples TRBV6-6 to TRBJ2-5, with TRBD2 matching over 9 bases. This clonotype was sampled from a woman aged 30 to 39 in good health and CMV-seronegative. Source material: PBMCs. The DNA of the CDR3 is TGTGCCAGCAGTTACGGAGGAGCGGGAGGTCAAGAGACCCAGTACTTC. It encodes CASSYGGAGGQETQYF.